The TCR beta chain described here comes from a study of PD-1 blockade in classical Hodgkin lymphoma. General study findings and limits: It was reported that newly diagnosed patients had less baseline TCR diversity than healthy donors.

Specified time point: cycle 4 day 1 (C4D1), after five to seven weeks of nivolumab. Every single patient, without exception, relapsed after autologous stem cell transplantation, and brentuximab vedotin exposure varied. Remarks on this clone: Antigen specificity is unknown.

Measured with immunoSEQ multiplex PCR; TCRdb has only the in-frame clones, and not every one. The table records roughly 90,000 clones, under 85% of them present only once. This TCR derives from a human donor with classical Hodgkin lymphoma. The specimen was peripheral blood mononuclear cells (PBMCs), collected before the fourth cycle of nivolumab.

CDR3 nucleotide sequence: TGTGCCAGCAGCCGGGACCTCTACGAGCAGTACTTC. Residues: CASSRDLYEQYF. The chain carries TRBV11-2 and TRBJ2-7, with D perhaps being TRBD1 or TRBD2 (5 bases each). Looked up from germline, CDR1 is SGHAT and CDR2 is FQNNGV. Trimming shortened V by 5 bases and J by 3 bases, and 8 bases separated the two germline ends. The CDR3 is made up of 12 amino acids.